The 22 T cell receptor beta chains below come from one sample, sequenced in a study of patients and donors after allogeneic stem cell transplantation. Via MiXCR, TCRdb re-called the RT-PCR reads, giving one row per CDR3 protein. The sample shows 150,000 or so distinct CDR3 sequences, more than 20% of them seen only once. The sample was blood, either unsorted or a sorted T cell fraction (not recorded which). Receptor source: a human donor who was either an allogeneic HSCT recipient or a stem cell or donor lymphocyte infusion donor (not recorded which). It is not recorded whose cells these are; they may come from a transplant donor.

V and J are TRBV7-6 and TRBJ2-4; a weak D match, TRBD1 (6 bases). CDR3 size: 13 residues. Trimming took off 5 bases at V and 5 bases at J, with 10 bases between the two ends. Looked up from germline, CDR1 is SGHVS and CDR2 is FNYEAQ. This chain's CDR3 is CASSNRVENIQYF. The CDR3 DNA follows: TGTGCCAGCAGCAACAGGGTGGAAAACATTCAGTACTTC. Drawing the rest from reference TRBV7-6 and TRBJ2-4, the complete variable domain is GAGVSQSPRYKVTKRGQDVALRCDPISGHVSLYWYRQALGQGPEFLTYFNYEAQQDKSGLPNDRFSAERPEGSISTLTIQRTEQRDSAMYRCASSNRVENIQYFGAGTRLSVL.

V gene TRBV12-3 or TRBV12-4 combines with J gene TRBJ2-1; 7 positions match TRBD2. The trim removed 3 bases at V and 8 bases at J, leaving 16 bases unmatched. The CDR3 loop spans 17 amino acids. CDR3 nucleotides: TGTGCCAGCAGTTTCCTCCGGCCGGGAGGACCCTCTGATGAGCAGTTCTTC. It codes for CASSFLRPGGPSDEQFF.

V gene TRBV20-1 combines with J gene TRBJ2-3; either TRBD1 or TRBD2 may fit D (5 bases each). V was trimmed by 6 bases and J by 3 bases, leaving 22 bases between them. Germline V lookup: CDR1 DFQATT, CDR2 SNEGSKA (reference sequence). This CDR3 region has 16 residues. The CDR3 nucleotides are TGCAGTGCCCGGGCAGGGCTTCGGGGCCTTACAGATACGCAGTATTTT. Its protein product is CSARAGLRGLTDTQYF.

This rearrangement joins TRBV9 to TRBJ2-3; 8 nucleotides align to TRBD2. Trimming cost V 2 bases and J 4 bases; bases outside gene matches: 6. Germline V lookup: CDR1 SGDLS, CDR2 YYNGEE. There are 15 residues in the CDR3. The DNA for the CDR3 is TGTGCCAGCAGCGTCCAACTAGCGGATCCAGATACGCAGTATTTT. This codes for CASSVQLADPDTQYF.

This clonotype was seen a handful of times. This chain connects TRBV5-1 to TRBJ2-2, with TRBD1 identical over 7 bases. This CDR3 is built from 15 residues. The germline V gene has CDR1 SGHRS and CDR2 YFSETQ. V shed 0 bases and J 5 bases; nucleotides not matched to a gene: 4. The CDR3 coding sequence is TGCGCCAGCAGCTTGGAGACAGGGCGAACCGGGGAGCTGTTTTTT. It translates to CASSLETGRTGELFF.

The rearrangement joins TRBV6-1 to TRBJ1-1; unclear D gene. The CDR3 extends over 13 amino acids. CDR1 is MNHNS and CDR2 is SASEGT in the germline V gene. V was pared by 5 bases and J by 5 bases, with 12 bases between. The CDR3 DNA reads TGTGCCAGCAGTTATTTTCAGGAAACTGAAGCTTTCTTT. It translates to CASSYFQETEAFF.

The chain joins TRBV11-3 to TRBJ2-1; 9 bases map to TRBD1. Trimming at V came to 0 bases and at J to 7 bases, leaving 7 bases not matched to a gene. Germline loops: CDR1 SGHNT, CDR2 YENEEA. The CDR3 totals 16 residues. This CDR3 reads CASSLEQGAIANEQFF. DNA of the CDR3: TGTGCCAGCAGCTTAGAACAGGGGGCGATTGCGAATGAGCAGTTCTTC. The full variable domain, completed using reference TRBV11-3 and TRBJ2-1, is EAGVVQSPRYKIIEKKQPVAFWCNPISGHNTLYWYLQNLGQGPELLIRYENEEAVDDSQLPKDRFSAERLKGVDSTLKIQPAELGDSAVYLCASSLEQGAIANEQFFGPGTRLTVL.

J is TRBJ2-7 and V is TRBV10-3, with D hard to call. Germline V lookup: CDR1 ENHRY, CDR2 SYGVKD. The CDR3 covers 13 residues. The V end was cut by 4 bases, the J end by 3 bases, with 10 bases between. The CDR3 DNA is TGTGCCATCAGTGTGGAAAGGGTCTACGAGCAGTACTTC. This encodes CAISVERVYEQYF.

The J gene is TRBJ2-5, the V gene TRBV12-3 or TRBV12-4; no reliable D call. The CDR3 runs to 12 residues. Trimming shortened V by 6 bases and J by 4 bases, and 9 bases separated the two germline ends. The CDR3 loop is CASSPPGETQYF. CDR3 bases: TGTGCCAGCAGCCCTCCAGGAGAGACCCAGTACTTC.

The chain recombines TRBV30 with TRBJ1-6, with a tentative D call TRBD1 (6 bases). The ends were cut back, 8 bases at V and 7 bases at J, with 15 bases in the middle. CDR3 length: 13 amino acids. CDR1 and CDR2 from the germline V gene are GTSNPN and SVGIG (reference sequence). The CDR3 protein is CARSAGVNSPLHF. CDR3 nucleotides: TGTGCCCGGTCGGCAGGGGTCAATTCACCCCTCCACTTT.

The genes are TRBV20-1 and TRBJ2-7; possibly TRBD2 for D (6 bases). Trimming pared 5 bases from V and 0 bases from J, leaving 17 bases between. CDR3 length equals 15 residues. Germline CDR1 reads DFQATT; CDR2 reads SNEGSKA (reference sequence). The chain's CDR3 is CSAVGAGWSSYEQYF. The DNA for the CDR3 is TGCAGTGCTGTTGGCGCGGGATGGAGCTCCTACGAGCAGTACTTC.

V usage is TRBV20-1 and J usage is TRBJ2-3; TRBD2 agrees at 13 bases. V dropped 7 bases and J dropped 1; count of bases not matched to a gene: 5. Germline CDR1 reads DFQATT; CDR2 reads SNEGSKA (reference sequence). The CDR3 spans 15 residues. Here the CDR3 DNA reads TGCAGTGTCGGACTAGCGGGAGCCCGCACAGATACGCAGTATTTT. It encodes CSVGLAGARTDTQYF.

The chain combines TRBV6-1 with TRBJ1-5; 9 nucleotides line up with TRBD1. J was trimmed by 4 bases and V by 5 bases; bases with no gene match: 6. The CDR3 consists of 15 residues. Per germline, CDR1 MNHNS and CDR2 SASEGT. As DNA, the CDR3 is TGTGCCAGCAGTCCTTGGACAGGGGTGAATCAGCCCCAGCATTTT. This encodes CASSPWTGVNQPQHF.

This chain uses TRBV29-1 with TRBJ2-7, with 7 bases that match TRBD1. This CDR3 contains 15 residues. Germline V gene data show CDR1 as SQVTM and CDR2 as ANQGSEA. V dropped 6 bases and J dropped 0; count of bases not matched to a gene: 11. CDR3 nucleotides: TGCAGCGTCCTCCCCGGGACAGCGAGCTCCTACGAGCAGTACTTC. Translation gives CSVLPGTASSYEQYF.

This clonotype was counted between two and nine times. The rearrangement uses TRBV10-3 and TRBJ2-5, with unresolved D. The germline V and J ends were trimmed by 2 bases and 7 bases, with 11 bases remaining between them. The CDR3 extends over 13 amino acids. Germline CDR1 and CDR2: ENHRY and SYGVKD. CDR3 sequence (DNA): TGTGCCATCAGTGAGGACATGGTGGGGACCCAGTACTTC. As protein: CAISEDMVGTQYF.

This chain connects TRBV18 to TRBJ1-1, with TRBD1 matching 12 bases. This CDR3 comprises 17 residues. CDR1 and CDR2 (germline): KGHSH, LQKENI. With V trimmed by 6 bases and J by 0 bases, 8 bases remained unmatched. CDR3 loop: CASSGTGGPGMNTEAFF. The CDR3 coding sequence is TGTGCCAGCTCCGGGACAGGGGGCCCAGGCATGAACACTGAAGCTTTCTTT.

There are a few counts of this clonotype. The V gene is TRBV6-6, the J gene TRBJ2-3; TRBD2 is a possible D gene (6 bases). The CDR3 loop spans 16 amino acids. Germline V gene lookup returns CDR1 MNHNY and CDR2 SVGAGI (reference sequence). Trimming pared 1 base from V and 0 bases from J, leaving 11 bases between. The CDR3 coding sequence is TGTGCCAGCAGTTACTTAATAGCGGAAAGCACAGATACGCAGTATTTT. This translates into CASSYLIAESTDTQYF.

J is TRBJ2-7 and V is TRBV10-3; TRBD1 matches 7 bases. V gave up 6 bases and J gave up 7 bases; unmatched junction bases: 12. From germline, CDR1 is ENHRY and CDR2 SYGVKD. The CDR3 sequence is 14 residues long. The CDR3 DNA reads as TGTGCCATCAGCTACACTCGACAGGGTGGAGAGCAGTACTTC. It is translated as CAISYTRQGGEQYF.

The rearrangement uses TRBV10-3 and TRBJ1-2; D unresolved. V was pared by 1 base and J by 0 bases, with 12 bases between. The CDR3 length is 16 residues. Germline-derived CDR1 and CDR2 are ENHRY and SYGVKD. The DNA of the CDR3 is TGTGCCATCAGTGAGTTGCAGGTCCTAGCTAACTATGGCTACACCTTC. As protein: CAISELQVLANYGYTF.

V and J are TRBV7-2 and TRBJ2-3; 9 positions match TRBD2. CDR3 length equals 16 residues. The germline V gene encodes CDR1 SGHTA and CDR2 FQGNSA. Losses at the gene ends were 5 bases for V and 5 bases for J; bases not matched to a gene: 11. Here the CDR3 DNA reads TGTGCCAGCAGCATAACTAGCGGGCCTGGAGGAGATACGCAGTATTTT. Amino acid sequence: CASSITSGPGGDTQYF.

The chain carries TRBV5-1 and TRBJ2-7; D may correspond to TRBD1 or TRBD2 (5 bases each). Germline V gene sequence: CDR1 SGHRS, CDR2 YFSETQ. The CDR3 is made up of 13 amino acids. Trimming removed 3 bases from V and 6 bases from J, with 13 bases in between. The CDR3 nucleotides read TGCGCCAGCAGCTCGGGCTTAGGGACCGAGCAGTACTTC. Translated: CASSSGLGTEQYF.

This clonotype came up a few times. V gene TRBV28 combines with J gene TRBJ2-5, with D possibly TRBD2 on 5 matching bases. V lost 8 bases and J lost 2, with 12 bases in between. The CDR3 contains 13 residues. Germline-derived CDR1 and CDR2 are MDHEN and SYDVKM. The CDR3 nucleotides are TGTGCCAGCCTAGCCAATAATCAAGAGACCCAGTACTTC. Translated, it gives CASLANNQETQYF.